These 13 T cell receptor beta chains originate from one sample sequenced in a study of shared clonotypes between healthy human individuals. Sequencing used immunoSEQ multiplex PCR; TCRdb keeps in-frame clones, though not all of them. The sample consists of about 1.5 million clones, around 98% of them appearing once. Input material: naive CD4+ T cells sorted from blood. This sample's subset: CD45RA+ positively selected. The receptors originated from a man aged 25 to 45 in good health.

The J gene is TRBJ2-1, the V gene TRBV12-2; the table names TRBD2, a call not compared with the DNA. TRBV12-2 is a recognized pseudogene. This CDR3 has 17 amino acids. In DNA, the CDR3 is TGTGCAAGTCGCTCCCTAGCGGGAGGGTCATTATACAATGAGCAGTTCTTC. It encodes CASRSLAGGSLYNEQFF.

This clone was detected only once. The gene calls are TRBV7-8 and TRBJ1-5; TRBD1 matches at 9 bases. The CDR3 contains 19 residues. The V and J ends lost 3 bases and 6 bases, in that order; junction bases with no gene match: 18. CDR1 is SGHVS, CDR2 FQNEAQ, per germline. CDR3 sequence reads: CASSLVPALLTGGGQPQHF. CDR3 nucleotide sequence: TGTGCCAGCAGCTTGGTACCCGCCCTATTGACAGGGGGAGGTCAGCCCCAGCATTTT.

The chain is built from TRBV11-1 and TRBJ2-1; 13 nucleotides match TRBD2. CDR1 SGHAT and CDR2 FQDESV come from the germline V gene (reference sequence). The V and J ends lost 3 bases and 8 bases, in that order; junction bases with no gene match: 10. The CDR3 spans 17 residues. The DNA of the CDR3 is TGTGCCAGCAGCTTCTCCCCACTAGCGGGAGGGCTCTATGAGCAGTTCTTC. Its translation is CASSFSPLAGGLYEQFF.

The table lists this clone with a count of one. The rearrangement uses TRBV18 and TRBJ2-5; the match to TRBD1 covers 8 bases. The V gene's germline CDR1 is KGHSH and CDR2 LQKENI. Germline trimming cut 1 base from V and 9 bases from J; bases unmatched to any gene: 10. This CDR3 has 15 amino acids. CDR3 nucleotides: TGTGCCAGCTCACCACGGACAGGGTCAAGCGAGTCCCAGTACTTC. Protein product: CASSPRTGSSESQYF. The full variable domain, in which reference TRBV18 and TRBJ2-5 provide the parts outside the CDR3, is NAGVMQNPRHLVRRRGQEARLRCSPMKGHSHVYWYRQLPEEGLKFMVYLQKENIIDESGMPKERFSAEFPKEGPSILRIQQVVRGDSAAYFCASSPRTGSSESQYFGPGTRLLVL.

This chain uses TRBV29-1 with TRBJ2-7; 8 bases match TRBD2. Losses at the gene ends were 7 bases for V and 6 bases for J; bases not matched to a gene: 11. This CDR3 region has 13 residues. Germline V gene lookup returns CDR1 SQVTM and CDR2 ANQGSEA. The CDR3 loop is CSAVSGIGREQYF. CDR3 sequence (DNA): TGCAGCGCCGTTAGCGGGATTGGACGCGAGCAGTACTTC.

The rearrangement joins TRBV10-3 to TRBJ2-3; possibly TRBD1 for D (6 bases). The CDR3 is made up of 14 amino acids. Per germline, CDR1 ENHRY and CDR2 SYGVKD. Trimming stripped 10 bases from V and 1 base from J, with 15 bases between. CDR3 sequence (DNA): TGTGCCACACGAAGGGGGATTGGCACAGATACGCAGTATTTT. Protein product: CATRRGIGTDTQYF.

This sequence joins TRBV7-2 and TRBJ2-1, with TRBD1 matching 7 bases. Germline V lookup: CDR1 SGHTA, CDR2 FQGNSA. The length of the CDR3 is 14 residues. The V segment lost 0 bases and the J segment 10 bases; nucleotides outside the gene matches: 6. The CDR3 DNA sequence: TGTGCCAGCAGCTTAGCCCCTCCGACAGGGGAGCAGTTCTTC. It is translated as CASSLAPPTGEQFF.

The V and J genes are TRBV6-5 and TRBJ1-3; D is perhaps TRBD1 (5 bases). The CDR3 runs 12 residues. Germline CDR1 is MNHEY and CDR2 is SVGAGI. Trimming took off 8 bases at V and 2 bases at J, with 7 bases between the two ends. In DNA, the CDR3 is TGTGCCAGCGGGACGACTGGAAACACCATATATTTT. Protein: CASGTTGNTIYF.

The DNA of the CDR3 is TGTGCCTCGCCCCGAAGTTCGGGGGATCAGAACACCGGGGAGCTGTTTTTT. It codes for CASPRSSGDQNTGELFF. This chain connects TRBV30 to TRBJ2-2, with TRBD2 as a possible D gene (6 bases). Germline V lookup: CDR1 GTSNPN, CDR2 SVGIG (reference sequence). The CDR3 has 17 residues. V was cut by 7 bases and J by 1 base, with 22 bases left in between.

J is TRBJ2-7 and V is TRBV6-6, with D possibly TRBD2 on 6 matching bases. V was clipped by 8 bases and J by 0 bases, with 11 bases between them. CDR1 MNHNY and CDR2 SVGAGI come from the germline V gene (reference sequence). CDR3 length: 13 residues. The CDR3 bases are TGTGCCAGCGGGGGGTCCTCCTCCTACGAGCAGTACTTC. Translation: CASGGSSSYEQYF.

V is TRBV4-3 and J is TRBJ2-3; TRBD2 matches 7 bases. Trimming removed 1 base from V and 0 bases from J; junction bases left unmatched: 7. The CDR3 covers 17 residues. Looked up from germline, CDR1 is LGHNA and CDR2 is YSLEER. The CDR3 loop is CASSQGGGRASTDTQYF. CDR3 nucleotides: TGCGCCAGCAGCCAAGGGGGGGGTCGGGCGAGCACAGATACGCAGTATTTT.

The chain is built from TRBV30 and TRBJ2-3; 7 bases line up with TRBD1. Germline V gene lookup returns CDR1 GTSNPN and CDR2 SVGIG (reference sequence). The CDR3 has 12 residues. The V and J ends lost 4 bases and 4 bases, in that order; junction bases with no gene match: 2. Here the CDR3 reads CAWNRGPDTQYF. Written as DNA, the CDR3 is TGTGCCTGGAACAGGGGTCCAGATACGCAGTATTTT.

The chain joins TRBV4-1 to TRBJ1-2; a possible D gene is TRBD1 (5 bases). Trimming took 4 bases from V and 0 from J, leaving 18 bases between them. The CDR3 is made up of 17 amino acids. Germline CDR1 MGHRA, CDR2 YSYEKL. For the CDR3, the DNA is TGCGCCAGCAGCCGACAGAGGTCCCATCAAGCTAACTATGGCTACACCTTC. It translates to CASSRQRSHQANYGYTF.